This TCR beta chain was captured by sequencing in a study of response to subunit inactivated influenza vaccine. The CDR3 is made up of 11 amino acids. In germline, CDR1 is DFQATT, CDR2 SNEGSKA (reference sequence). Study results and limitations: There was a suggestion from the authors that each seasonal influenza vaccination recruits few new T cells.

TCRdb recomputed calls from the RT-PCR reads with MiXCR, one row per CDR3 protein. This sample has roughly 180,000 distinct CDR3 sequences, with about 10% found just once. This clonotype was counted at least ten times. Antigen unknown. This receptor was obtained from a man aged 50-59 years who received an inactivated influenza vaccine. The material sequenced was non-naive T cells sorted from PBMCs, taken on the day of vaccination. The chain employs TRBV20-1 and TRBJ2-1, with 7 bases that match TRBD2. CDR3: CSGYSGNEQFF. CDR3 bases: TGCAGCGGGTATAGCGGGAATGAGCAGTTCTTC.